The 10 T cell receptor beta chains below all came from one sample that was sequenced in a study of T-cell memory formation after mild COVID-19. TCRdb reprocessed the 5' RACE reads with MiXCR, giving one entry per CDR3 protein. The table records a few hundred thousand distinct CDR3 sequences, roughly 15% of them present only once. The specimen sequenced was PBMCs or a T cell subset sorted from them (not recorded which). The receptor set was obtained from a man between 18 and 29 years old who had mild COVID-19 (a few samples of this study predate the infection). Cell type and time point are not known.

V and J are TRBV6-1 and TRBJ2-7; possibly TRBD1 for D (7 bases). Germline CDR1 reads MNHNS; CDR2 reads SASEGT. Trimming cost V 8 bases and J 3 bases, with 20 bases left between them. This CDR3 is 15 amino acids long. CDR3: CASQNKRQGGYEQYF. CDR3 DNA sequence: TGTGCCAGCCAGAATAAAAGACAGGGAGGCTACGAGCAGTACTTC.

V gene TRBV14 combines with J gene TRBJ2-5; D is undetermined. Trimming stripped 4 bases from V and 5 bases from J, with 11 bases between. From germline, CDR1 is SGHDN and CDR2 FVKESK. The CDR3 is 13 amino acids. The CDR3 bases are TGTGCCAGCAGCCCAAGGATGCGGGAGACCCAGTACTTC. Amino acids: CASSPRMRETQYF. Drawing the rest from reference TRBV14 and TRBJ2-5, the complete variable domain is EAGVTQFPSHSVIEKGQTVTLRCDPISGHDNLYWYRRVMGKEIKFLLHFVKESKQDESGMPNNRFLAERTGGTYSTLKVQPAELEDSGVYFCASSPRMRETQYFGPGTRLLVL.

The chain employs TRBV5-1 and TRBJ2-2; D may be TRBD2 (6 bases). The V end was cut by 4 bases, the J end by 1 base, with 14 bases between. Germline lookup yields CDR1 SGHRS and CDR2 YFSETQ. This CDR3 has 16 amino acids. The CDR3, as DNA: TGCGCCAGCAGCCCGGAGGGCAGGGTGAACACCGGGGAGCTGTTTTTT. Translation: CASSPEGRVNTGELFF.

This clonotype was seen only a few times. The CDR3 nucleotides read TGTGCCAGCAGCTTACCGGGACAGGGTTGGCCCCAGCATTTT. Translated, it gives CASSLPGQGWPQHF. V gene TRBV7-8 combines with J gene TRBJ1-5; 9 bases line up with TRBD1. CDR3 length: 14 residues. Germline values: CDR1 SGHVS, CDR2 FQNEAQ. The V segment lost 2 bases and the J segment 9 bases; nucleotides outside the gene matches: 5.

This clonotype was detected only a few times. V is TRBV19 and J is TRBJ1-5; D gene ambiguous. CDR1 is LNHDA, CDR2 SQIVND, per germline (reference sequence). V was shortened by 7 bases and J by 2 bases, with 6 bases between the two germline ends. The CDR3 is 12 residues long. The CDR3 DNA reads TGTGCCAGTAACGGGGGCAATCAGCCCCAGCATTTT. As protein: CASNGGNQPQHF.

This clonotype was counted at least ten times. The chain employs TRBV19 and TRBJ1-2; unclear D gene. Germline CDR1 and CDR2: LNHDA and SQIVND (reference sequence). The CDR3 runs to 13 residues. Trimming removed 5 bases from V and 4 bases from J, with 11 bases in between. The CDR3 loop is CASSPDWLYGYTF. The CDR3 DNA reads TGTGCCAGTAGTCCTGACTGGCTCTATGGCTACACCTTC.

The table lists this clonotype with a few counts. The chain joins TRBV20-1 to TRBJ1-2, with 10 bases fitting TRBD1. The CDR3 totals 15 residues. CDR1 is DFQATT, CDR2 SNEGSKA, per germline (reference sequence). V was clipped by 1 base and J by 6 bases; unmatched bases: 8. The CDR3 is CSARGFGQGENGYTF. The CDR3 region has the DNA TGCAGTGCTAGAGGATTCGGACAGGGGGAAAATGGCTACACCTTC.

In its sample, this clonotype was seen a few times. The chain uses TRBV4-2 and TRBJ2-1, with D possibly being TRBD2 (6 bases). From germline, CDR1 is LGHNA and CDR2 YNFKEQ. Trimming stripped 4 bases from V and 0 bases from J, with 13 bases between. There are 16 residues in the CDR3. CDR3 loop: CASSPSAGSSYNEQFF. CDR3 sequence (DNA): TGTGCCAGCAGCCCCTCGGCGGGGAGCTCCTACAATGAGCAGTTCTTC.

The chain uses TRBV18 and TRBJ2-7; 9 nucleotides agree with TRBD1. The ends lost 6 bases at V and 3 bases at J; junction bases unmatched: 9. This CDR3 comprises 15 residues. Germline V CDR1 and CDR2: KGHSH, LQKENI. The CDR3 loop reads CASSQGTGINYEQYV. Written as DNA, the CDR3 is TGTGCCAGCTCTCAGGGGACAGGGATTAACTACGAGCAGTACGTC.

V and J are TRBV7-9 and TRBJ1-4, with D perhaps matching TRBD1 (6 bases). The CDR3 contains 15 residues. Germline V gives CDR1 SEHNR, CDR2 FQNEAQ (reference sequence). V was shortened by 4 bases and J by 4 bases, with 13 bases between the two germline ends. The CDR3 nucleotides read TGTGCCAGCAGCTCCCGACAGGCATTTAATGAAAAACTGTTTTTT. Residues: CASSSRQAFNEKLFF.